Each of the 7 T cell receptor beta chains below was sequenced from the same sample in a study of blood T cells in healthy people across ages. Sample-barcoded 5' priming and a J-beta primer mix drove a second PCR of roughly 7 to 11 cycles. TCRdb passed the 5' RACE reads through MiXCR, listing each CDR3 protein once. The sample holds about 560,000 distinct CDR3 sequences, about 29% seen once. The same sample was also studied in work on T cells of mothers and their children.

Sequencing was carried out using blood. The receptors shown here come from a boy aged 2 to 10 in good health.

There are a few counts of this clonotype. This sequence joins TRBV7-9 and TRBJ2-4; no reliable D call. Germline V gene data show CDR1 as SEHNR and CDR2 as FQNEAQ (reference sequence). The CDR3 runs 14 residues. Trimming shortened V by 4 bases and J by 7 bases, and 14 bases separated the two germline ends. As DNA, the CDR3 is TGTGCCAGCAGCTATGGACGCCCGTGGAACATTCAGTACTTC. It is translated as CASSYGRPWNIQYF.

This clonotype was seen only once. The chain uses TRBV5-6 and TRBJ2-5; D not certain. CDR1 is SGHDT and CDR2 is YYEEEE in the germline V gene. CDR3 length equals 13 residues. With 2 bases removed from V and 5 bases from J, the gap between germline ends came to 10 bases. CDR3 loop: CASSLRVRETQYF. The CDR3, as DNA: TGTGCCAGCAGCTTAAGAGTTCGGGAGACCCAGTACTTC.

The chain links TRBV20-1 to TRBJ2-2, with 12 bases matching TRBD2. With V trimmed by 3 bases and J by 6 bases, 8 bases remained unmatched. The germline gives CDR1 DFQATT, CDR2 SNEGSKA (reference sequence). The CDR3 sequence is 16 residues long. The CDR3 region has the DNA TGCAGTGCTAGCGGACTAGCGGGAAGGTCGGCCGGGGAGCTGTTTTTT. Residues: CSASGLAGRSAGELFF.

This clonotype was counted only a few times. The chain recombines TRBV27 with TRBJ1-1; TRBD1 agrees at 11 bases. Losses at the gene ends were 4 bases for V and 5 bases for J; bases not matched to a gene: 3. Germline lookup yields CDR1 MNHEY and CDR2 SMNVEV (reference sequence). CDR3 size: 14 residues. Written as DNA, the CDR3 is TGTGCCAGCAGTTCGGGACAGGGGGGTACTGAAGCTTTCTTT. Protein: CASSSGQGGTEAFF.

A few counts support this clonotype. The chain uses TRBV15 and TRBJ2-1; 11 bases match TRBD2. Trimming cost V 4 bases and J 5 bases; bases outside gene matches: 7. CDR3 length: 16 residues. CDR1 and CDR2 (germline): LNHNV, YYDKDF (reference sequence). The CDR3 DNA is TGTGCCACCAGCACCCAGATGGGACTAGCGGACAATGAGCAGTTCTTC. Its protein is CATSTQMGLADNEQFF.

This clonotype was counted only a few times. The CDR3 is CASSSLGQPQHF. The CDR3 DNA reads as TGTGCCAGCAGTTCCCTCGGGCAGCCCCAGCATTTT. The chain has TRBV6-5 and TRBJ1-5, with D unresolved. The CDR3 has 12 amino acids. Deletions cut 4 bases from V and 7 bases from J, with 8 bases between. The germline gives CDR1 MNHEY, CDR2 SVGAGI.

This chain joins TRBV4-3 and TRBJ2-2, with 7 positions matching TRBD2. After removal of 1 base from V and 6 bases from J, the junction contained 8 bases not matched to a gene. The CDR3 loop spans 16 amino acids. Germline V gene sequence: CDR1 LGHNA, CDR2 YSLEER. In DNA form, the CDR3 reads TGCGCCAGCAGCCAAGCGGGGGGATTTAGCCCCGGGGAGCTGTTTTTT. This sequence encodes CASSQAGGFSPGELFF.